Listed here are 17 T cell receptor beta chains from one sample, sequenced in a study of T cell repertoires in cytomegalovirus infection. TCRdb called the reads again in MiXCR, with one record for every CDR3 protein. The top ten clones hold roughly an eighth of a sample with 700,000 to 850,000 distinct CDR3 sequences, approximately 32% of them seen once. Their target antigens are unknown. The sample in question was cultured CD8+ T cells from PBMCs, obtained from culture after CMV antigen stimulation. These receptors were taken from a human donor in good health (CMV status not recorded). Some clones in this sample may be carry-over from other donors' samples.

A few counts support this clonotype. The DNA of the CDR3 is TGTGCCAGCAGTTACTCGTTTCCTGGGACTCCTGAAGATACGCAGTATTTT. Translation gives CASSYSFPGTPEDTQYF. The chain joins TRBV6-2 or TRBV6-3 to TRBJ2-3, with D possibly matching TRBD2 (6 bases). This CDR3 is 17 amino acids long. CDR1 and CDR2 (germline): MNHEY, SVGEGT. V lost 0 bases and J 5 bases, leaving 18 bases between the germline ends.

This clonotype was recorded at least ten times. The CDR3 DNA follows: TGTGCCAGCAGCTTAGTTGGAGGCCAGACCTACGAGCAGTACGTC. This translates into CASSLVGGQTYEQYV. The V call is TRBV7-2, the J call TRBJ2-7, with D possibly being TRBD2 (5 bases). The CDR3 spans 15 residues. CDR1 SGHTA and CDR2 FQGNSA come from the germline V gene. Trimming removed 1 base at V and 2 bases at J, with 12 bases between.

The J gene is TRBJ1-6, the V gene TRBV5-6; possible D gene TRBD1, 6 bases. This CDR3 is 14 amino acids long. Germline CDR1 and CDR2: SGHDT and YYEEEE. Trimming left V 0 bases short and J 10 bases short, with 11 bases between. The CDR3 region is CASSLEGGNSPLHF. The CDR3 DNA reads TGTGCCAGCAGCTTGGAAGGGGGGAACTCACCCCTCCACTTT. Full variable domain (rest looked up from reference TRBV5-6 and TRBJ1-6): DAGVTQSPTHLIKTRGQQVTLRCSPKSGHDTVSWYQQALGQGPQFIFQYYEEEERQRGNFPDRFSGHQFPNYSSELNVNALLLGDSALYLCASSLEGGNSPLHFGNGTRLTVT.

V usage is TRBV6-1 and J usage is TRBJ2-5, with 9 bases fitting TRBD2. Germline loops: CDR1 MNHNS, CDR2 SASEGT. The CDR3 extends over 14 amino acids. V shed 6 bases and J 5 bases; nucleotides not matched to a gene: 7. The CDR3 region is CASSQGLATETQYF. The DNA for the CDR3 is TGTGCCAGCAGCCAGGGACTAGCAACGGAGACCCAGTACTTC.

This clonotype was observed at least ten times. The V call is TRBV27, the J call TRBJ1-2; D not certain. This CDR3 is 13 amino acids long. V lost 3 bases, J lost 2 bases, and 7 bases lay in between. The V gene's germline CDR1 is MNHEY and CDR2 SMNVEV (reference sequence). The CDR3 protein is CASSFTANYGYTF. Written as DNA, the CDR3 is TGTGCCAGCAGTTTCACAGCCAACTATGGCTACACCTTC.

This clonotype turned up a few times. The chain carries TRBV5-6 and TRBJ1-1; the D is unclear. CDR3 size: 12 residues. The germline V and J ends were trimmed by 5 bases and 5 bases, with 10 bases remaining between them. From germline, CDR1 is SGHDT and CDR2 YYEEEE. CDR3 in amino acids: CASRYLGTEAFF. CDR3 bases: TGTGCCAGCAGGTATTTAGGAACTGAAGCTTTCTTT.

The V gene is TRBV18, the J gene TRBJ1-5, with 10 bases that match TRBD1. J lost 7 bases, V lost 5 bases, and 5 bases had no gene match. The CDR3 is 14 residues long. The V gene's germline CDR1 is KGHSH and CDR2 LQKENI. The CDR3: CASSFGTGEQPQHF. CDR3 sequence (DNA): TGTGCCAGCTCATTTGGGACAGGGGAACAGCCCCAGCATTTT.

This clonotype was picked up many times. The chain carries TRBV7-9 and TRBJ2-3; 10 nucleotides line up with TRBD2. The germline gives CDR1 SEHNR, CDR2 FQNEAQ (reference sequence). The V gene end was trimmed by 5 bases and the J gene end by 3 bases; junction bases not matched to a gene: 5. The CDR3 totals 15 residues. CDR3 sequence reads: CASSPTSGATDTQYF. CDR3 nucleotides: TGTGCCAGCAGCCCTACTAGCGGGGCTACAGATACGCAGTATTTT.

The chain recombines TRBV12-5 with TRBJ2-3; no definite D call. Per the germline V gene, CDR1 is LGHNT and CDR2 is FRNRAP. The CDR3 has 13 residues. V was pared by 0 bases and J by 3 bases, with 4 bases between. This chain's CDR3 is CASGLVETDTQYF. The CDR3 region has the DNA TGTGCTAGTGGTTTGGTCGAAACAGATACGCAGTATTTT.

The chain carries TRBV6-1 and TRBJ2-7, with D perhaps matching TRBD2 (5 bases). Trimming stripped 6 bases from V and 2 bases from J, with 11 bases between. Germline V gene data show CDR1 as MNHNS and CDR2 as SASEGT. There are 13 residues in the CDR3. CDR3 coding DNA: TGTGCCAGCAGCCTCGGACTCGCCTACGAGCAGTACGTC. It specifies CASSLGLAYEQYV.

This clonotype came up many times. The V and J genes are TRBV6-2 or TRBV6-3 and TRBJ1-6; D is perhaps TRBD1 (6 bases). V was trimmed by 0 bases and J by 5 bases, leaving 8 bases between them. This CDR3 spans 15 amino acids. Germline CDR1 is MNHEY and CDR2 is SVGEGT. For the CDR3, the DNA is TGTGCCAGCAGTTACTCGAGACAGGATAATTCACCCCTCCACTTT. Amino acids: CASSYSRQDNSPLHF.

In this sample, this clonotype turned up many times. The chain has TRBV7-2 and TRBJ2-5, with TRBD2 as a possible D gene (6 bases). Germline V gene lookup returns CDR1 SGHTA and CDR2 FQGNSA. V was clipped by 0 bases and J by 2 bases, with 10 bases between them. The CDR3 loop spans 15 amino acids. CDR3: CASSLALAPQETQYF. The CDR3 DNA reads as TGTGCCAGCAGCTTAGCTCTAGCGCCGCAAGAGACCCAGTACTTC.

The rearrangement links TRBV6-6 to TRBJ2-3; 7 bases are a match to TRBD2. This CDR3 comprises 17 residues. CDR1 and CDR2 (germline): MNHNY, SVGAGI (reference sequence). After removal of 0 bases from V and 6 bases from J, the junction contained 12 bases not matched to a gene. The CDR3 coding sequence is TGTGCCAGCAGTTACTCCCGGACTAGATCACTCTACGATACGCAGTATTTT. Translating it yields CASSYSRTRSLYDTQYF.

A few counts support this clonotype. The chain has TRBV4-1 and TRBJ2-7; D is uncertain. In germline, CDR1 is MGHRA, CDR2 YSYEKL. V was cut by 3 bases and J by 1 base, with 10 bases left in between. The CDR3 is 14 residues long. The CDR3 DNA is TGCGCCAGCAGCCACCGGACGGGTTCCTACGAGCAGTACTTC. Translated: CASSHRTGSYEQYF.

The chain links TRBV11-2 to TRBJ2-1; D perhaps matches TRBD1 (5 bases). Germline loops: CDR1 SGHAT, CDR2 FQNNGV. This CDR3 spans 16 amino acids. V was pared by 2 bases and J by 6 bases, with 17 bases between. CDR3 loop: CASSLWQGDTPNEQFF. Written as DNA, the CDR3 is TGTGCCAGCAGCTTATGGCAGGGCGACACCCCCAATGAGCAGTTCTTC.

Regarding this clonotype: The junction differs from germline at one of its ends, possibly a read error. The rearrangement joins TRBV7-9 to TRBJ2-3, with TRBD1 identical over 9 bases. Germline loops: CDR1 SEHNR, CDR2 FQNEAQ (reference sequence). CDR3 length: 17 residues. The CDR3 loop is CAGSLDRGRGSTDTQYF. As DNA, the CDR3 is TGTGCCGGCAGCTTGGACAGGGGCCGGGGTAGCACAGATACGCAGTATTTT.

This rearrangement joins TRBV27 to TRBJ2-1; TRBD2 matches 14 bases. The length of the CDR3 is 20 residues. Germline CDR1 reads MNHEY; CDR2 reads SMNVEV (reference sequence). With V trimmed by 5 bases and J by 0 bases, 12 bases remained unmatched. Here the CDR3 DNA reads TGTGCCAGCAGTCTGGGACTAGCGGGGGCCCTTTCGAGCTCCTACAATGAGCAGTTCTTC. Amino acid sequence: CASSLGLAGALSSSYNEQFF.